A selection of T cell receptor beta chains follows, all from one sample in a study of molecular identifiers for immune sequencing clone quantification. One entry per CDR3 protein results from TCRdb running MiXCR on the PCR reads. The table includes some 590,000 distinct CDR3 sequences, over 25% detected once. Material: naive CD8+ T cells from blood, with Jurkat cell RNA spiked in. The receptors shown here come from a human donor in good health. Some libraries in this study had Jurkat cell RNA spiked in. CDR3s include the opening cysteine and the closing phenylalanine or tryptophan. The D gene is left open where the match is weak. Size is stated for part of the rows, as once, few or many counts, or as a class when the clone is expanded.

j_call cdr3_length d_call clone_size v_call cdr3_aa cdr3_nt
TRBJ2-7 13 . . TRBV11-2 CASSLPNYYEQYF TGTGCCAGCAGCTTACCAAACTACTACGAGCAGTACTTC
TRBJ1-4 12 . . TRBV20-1 CSALGLVGKLFF TGCAGTGCTCTAGGGCTGGTTGGAAAACTGTTTTTT
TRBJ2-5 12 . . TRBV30 CAWSGLQGTQYF TGTGCCTGGAGTGGACTCCAAGGGACCCAGTACTTC
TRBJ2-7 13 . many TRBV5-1 CASSETILYEQYF TGCGCCAGCAGCGAGACTATCCTCTACGAGCAGTACTTC
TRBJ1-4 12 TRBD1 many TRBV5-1 CASSLEGQQLFF TGCGCCAGCAGCTTGGAGGGACAGCAACTGTTTTTT
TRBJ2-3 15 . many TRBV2 CASSAPTRSTDTQYF TGTGCCAGCAGCGCCCCGACGCGGAGCACAGATACGCAGTATTTT
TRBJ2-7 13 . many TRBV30 CAWSVAFSYEQYF TGTGCCTGGAGTGTCGCCTTCTCCTACGAGCAGTACTTC
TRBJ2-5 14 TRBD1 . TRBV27 CASSLDRLGETQYF TGTGCCAGCAGTTTGGACAGGCTGGGGGAGACCCAGTACTTC
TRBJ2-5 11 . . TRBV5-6 CASSAWETQYF TGTGCCAGCAGCGCGTGGGAGACCCAGTACTTC
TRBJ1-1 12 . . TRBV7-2 CASTKGRSEAFF TGTGCCAGCACCAAAGGGAGGTCTGAAGCTTTCTTT
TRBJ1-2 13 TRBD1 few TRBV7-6 CASSSGQGRGYTF TGTGCCAGCAGCAGTGGACAGGGCAGAGGCTACACCTTC
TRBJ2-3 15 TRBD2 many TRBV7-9 CASSPLAGGPDTQYF TGTGCCAGCAGCCCACTAGCGGGAGGGCCGGATACGCAGTATTTT
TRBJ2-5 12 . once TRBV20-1 CGANYQGETQYF TGCGGTGCTAATTATCAGGGGGAGACCCAGTACTTC
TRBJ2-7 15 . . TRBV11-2 CASSLKPLLGYEQYF TGTGCCAGCAGCCTAAAACCCCTACTAGGGTACGAGCAGTACTTC
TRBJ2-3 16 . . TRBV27 CASHPQAGTTGSAQYF TGTGCCAGCCACCCCCAGGCCGGGACAACCGGCTCTGCGCAGTATTTT
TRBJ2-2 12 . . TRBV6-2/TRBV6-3 CASSDTAGEQFF TGTGCCAGCAGTGACACCGCCGGGGAGCAGTTTTTT
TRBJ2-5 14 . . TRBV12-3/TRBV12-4 CLTRARVGKETQYF TGCCTGACACGGGCGAGGGTAGGGAAAGAGACCCAGTACTTC
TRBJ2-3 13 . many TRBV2 CASSEAGLDTQYF TGTGCCAGCAGTGAGGCTGGGTTAGATACGCAGTATTTT
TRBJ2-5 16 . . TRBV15 CATSIGTGGFGETQYF TGTGCCACCAGCATCGGGACGGGGGGCTTCGGAGAGACCCAGTACTTC
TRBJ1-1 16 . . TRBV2 CASTPGFTPGNTEASF TGTGCCAGCACTCCAGGGTTCACACCCGGGAACACTGAAGCTTCCTTT
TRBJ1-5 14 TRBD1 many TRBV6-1 CASRDPTGGQPQHF TGTGCCAGCAGGGACCCCACAGGGGGTCAGCCCCAGCATTTT
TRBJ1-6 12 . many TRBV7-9 CASSQNNSPLHF TGTGCCAGCAGCCAGAATAATTCACCCCTCCACTTT
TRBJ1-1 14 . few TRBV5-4 CASSSEDPNTEAFF TGTGCCAGCAGCAGTGAGGATCCGAACACTGAAGCTTTCTTT
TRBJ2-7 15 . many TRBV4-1 CASSQRAQGFHEQYF TGCGCCAGCAGCCAAAGGGCGCAGGGGTTCCACGAGCAGTACTTC
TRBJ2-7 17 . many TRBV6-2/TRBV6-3 CASMTDTGPSNRYEQYF TGTGCCAGCATGACGGACACCGGTCCCTCGAATAGATACGAGCAGTACTTC
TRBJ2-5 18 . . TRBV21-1 CASSMVTWLIRDAETQYF TGTGCCAGCAGCATGGTCACTTGGCTGATTAGGGATGCGGAGACCCAGTACTTC
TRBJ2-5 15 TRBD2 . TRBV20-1 CSASETTSGRQTQYF TGCAGTGCTAGCGAAACAACTAGCGGGAGACAGACCCAGTACTTC
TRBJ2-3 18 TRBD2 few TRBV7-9 CASSSTKTSGSGSDTQYF TGTGCCAGCAGCTCAACGAAGACTAGCGGGTCCGGGTCAGATACGCAGTATTTT
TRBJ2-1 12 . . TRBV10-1 CASSDGAGEQFF TGCGCCAGCAGTGACGGGGCGGGTGAGCAGTTCTTC
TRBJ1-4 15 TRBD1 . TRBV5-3 CASSFGTGFGEKLFF TGTGCCAGCAGCTTTGGGACAGGGTTCGGTGAAAAACTGTTTTTT
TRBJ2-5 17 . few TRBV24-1 CATSDLFTSFGKETQYF TGTGCCACCAGTGACCTATTTACTAGCTTTGGGAAAGAGACCCAGTACTTC
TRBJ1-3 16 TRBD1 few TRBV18 CASSLDRGISGNTIYF TGTGCCAGCTCACTGGACAGGGGCATCTCTGGAAACACCATATATTTT
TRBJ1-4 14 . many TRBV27 CASSSGAQVEKLFF TGTGCCAGCAGTTCCGGGGCTCAGGTGGAAAAACTGTTTTTT
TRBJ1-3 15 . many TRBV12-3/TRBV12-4 CASSLAGVSGNTIYF TGTGCCAGCAGCCTAGCGGGGGTATCTGGAAACACCATATATTTT
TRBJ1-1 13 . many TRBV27 CASSLQESTEAFF TGTGCCAGCAGCCTACAGGAATCCACTGAAGCTTTCTTT
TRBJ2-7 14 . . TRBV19 CASSMGMGAYEQYF TGTGCCAGTAGTATGGGGATGGGAGCCTACGAGCAGTACTTC
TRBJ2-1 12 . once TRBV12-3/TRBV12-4 CASKGADNEQFF TGTGCCAGCAAAGGGGCCGATAATGAGCAGTTCTTC
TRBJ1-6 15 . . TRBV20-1 CSARPGPRGYSPLHF TGCAGTGCTAGACCAGGCCCGCGCGGCTATTCACCCCTCCACTTT
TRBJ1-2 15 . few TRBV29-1 CSVEGAERGNYGYTF TGCAGCGTTGAGGGGGCAGAAAGGGGCAACTATGGCTACACCTTC
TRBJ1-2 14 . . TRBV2 CASSEEVRFYGYTF TGTGCCAGCAGTGAAGAGGTCCGGTTCTATGGCTACACCTTC
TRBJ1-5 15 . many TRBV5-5 CASSLLQGRNQPQHF TGTGCCAGCAGCTTGTTGCAGGGACGCAATCAGCCCCAGCATTTT
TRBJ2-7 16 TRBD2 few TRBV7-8 CASSHWTSGGAYEQYF TGTGCCAGCAGCCACTGGACTAGCGGGGGGGCGTACGAGCAGTACTTC
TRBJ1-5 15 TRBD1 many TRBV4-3 CASSQGTGRNQPQHF TGCGCCAGCAGCCAAGGGACAGGGCGCAATCAGCCCCAGCATTTT
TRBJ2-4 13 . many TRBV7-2 CASSPLTVNIQYF TGTGCCAGCAGCCCGTTGACGGTAAACATTCAGTACTTC
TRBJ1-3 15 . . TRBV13 CASSARQDSGNTIYF TGTGCCAGCAGCGCCCGCCAGGACTCTGGAAACACCATATATTTT
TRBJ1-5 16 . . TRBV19 CASSIVGTPDKRPQHF TGTGCCAGTAGTATAGTGGGTACACCAGACAAGCGGCCCCAGCATTTT
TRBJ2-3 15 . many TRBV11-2 CASSLDEQGTDTQYF TGTGCCAGCAGCTTAGATGAACAGGGCACAGATACGCAGTATTTT
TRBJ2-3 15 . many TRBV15 CATSRETDSSDTQYF TGTGCCACCAGCAGAGAGACAGATTCGTCAGATACGCAGTATTTT